These 8 T cell receptor beta chains were all obtained from the same sample, sequenced in a study of blood T cell repertoires in COVID-19. Repertoires were generated with immunoSEQ multiplex PCR, while TCRdb's copy carries only in-frame clones and drops some. This repertoire shows fewer than 45,000 clones, roughly 90% found once; its top ten account for roughly 38%. Sequencing was performed on peripheral blood. The origin of the receptors is a man aged 55 to 70 with active or convalescent COVID-19.

The chain uses TRBV6-5 and TRBJ1-1; 8 bases agree with TRBD1. V lost 3 bases, J lost 4 bases, and 4 bases stayed unmatched. Germline CDR1 MNHEY, CDR2 SVGAGI. The CDR3 extends over 14 amino acids. DNA of the CDR3: TGTGCCAGCAGTTATCAGGGGGCGGTCACTGAAGCTTTCTTT. It is translated as CASSYQGAVTEAFF.

The chain is built from TRBV5-1 and TRBJ2-1; 9 bases map to TRBD1. The CDR3 is made up of 15 amino acids. Trimming took 4 bases from V and 6 from J; bases not matched to a gene: 8. The germline V gene has CDR1 SGHRS and CDR2 YFSETQ. Here the CDR3 DNA reads TGCGCCAGCAGCGGAGGGACAGGGTTCTTCAATGAGCAGTTCTTC. This encodes CASSGGTGFFNEQFF. Variable domain in full (rest from reference TRBV5-1 and TRBJ2-1): KAGVTQTPRYLIKTRGQQVTLSCSPISGHRSVSWYQQTPGQGLQFLFEYFSETQRNKGNFPGRFSGRQFSNSRSEMNVSTLELGDSALYLCASSGGTGFFNEQFFGPGTRLTVL.

The chain employs TRBV18 and TRBJ1-5; 7 bases line up with TRBD1. CDR1 and CDR2 from the germline V gene are KGHSH and LQKENI. The junction had 13 bases not matched to a gene; V was cut back by 5 bases and J by 6 bases. This CDR3 has 16 residues. Here the CDR3 DNA reads TGTGCCAGCTCATCTTCGACAGGGCCATCGGGTCAGCCCCAGCATTTT. Amino acid sequence: CASSSSTGPSGQPQHF.

This clone was seen only once. The gene calls are TRBV18 and TRBJ2-5; maybe TRBD1 (5 bases). The CDR3 sequence is 15 residues long. V was clipped by 2 bases and J by 5 bases, with 15 bases between them. CDR1 and CDR2 from the germline V gene are KGHSH and LQKENI. The CDR3 sequence is CASSPAGLAVETQYF. CDR3 in DNA: TGTGCCAGCTCACCAGCAGGGCTCGCCGTGGAGACCCAGTACTTC.

The V and J genes are TRBV6-5 and TRBJ1-1, with a weak D call TRBD1 (5 bases). The CDR3 has 13 amino acids. Germline CDR1 and CDR2: MNHEY and SVGAGI. Between the trimmed V and J ends, which lost 5 bases and 1 base, there was a span of 8 bases. The CDR3 loop reads CASSITGNTEAFF. Written as DNA, the CDR3 is TGTGCCAGCAGTATTACAGGGAACACTGAAGCTTTCTTT.

V is TRBV19 and J is TRBJ2-1; 8 bases align to TRBD1. The CDR3 totals 17 residues. Germline CDR1 reads LNHDA; CDR2 reads SQIVND (reference sequence). V gave up 3 bases and J gave up 0 bases; unmatched junction bases: 7. The CDR3 region has the DNA TGTGCCAGTAGTATTAGGAGGACAGGGAGCTCCTACAATGAGCAGTTCTTC. Translating it yields CASSIRRTGSSYNEQFF.

The chain joins TRBV6-1 to TRBJ2-7, with 7 bases fitting TRBD1. CDR3 length equals 14 residues. V gave up 3 bases and J gave up 3 bases; unmatched junction bases: 5. Germline CDR1 and CDR2: MNHNS and SASEGT. The CDR3 sequence: CASSETGLNYEQYF. The CDR3, as DNA: TGTGCCAGCAGTGAGACAGGGCTGAACTACGAGCAGTACTTC.

V is TRBV20-1 and J is TRBJ2-7; D not certain. V was cut by 1 base and J by 4 bases, with 5 bases left in between. The germline gives CDR1 DFQATT, CDR2 SNEGSKA (reference sequence). The CDR3 is 11 residues long. CDR3 in amino acids: CSARVQYEQYF. The CDR3 region has the DNA TGCAGTGCTAGAGTCCAGTACGAGCAGTACTTC.